The rows below give T cell receptor beta chains drawn from one sample of a study of T-cell memory formation after mild COVID-19. MiXCR was run by TCRdb on the 5' RACE reads, yielding one entry per CDR3 protein. The profile covers about 400,000 distinct CDR3 sequences, with more than 15% appearing a single time and under 25% taken by the ten largest. The source material was PBMCs or a T cell subset sorted from them (not recorded which). These receptors all come from a young man who had mild COVID-19 (a few samples of this study predate the infection). Cell type and time point are not known. Each CDR3 is given with its conserved first and last residue. D genes are given only for firm matches. Clone size appears in some rows only: once, few, many, or a class for an expanded clone.

d_call: NA; cdr3_length: 14; j_call: TRBJ1-2; clone_size: few; v_call: TRBV7-9; cdr3_aa: CASSFQYSNYGYTF; cdr3_nt: TGTGCCAGCAGCTTCCAATACTCGAACTATGGCTACACCTTC
d_call: NA; cdr3_length: 13; j_call: TRBJ1-3; clone_size: many; v_call: TRBV29-1; cdr3_aa: CSVRAISGNTIYF; cdr3_nt: TGCAGCGTCAGGGCGATCTCTGGAAACACCATATATTTT
d_call: NA; cdr3_length: 16; j_call: TRBJ2-3; clone_size: few; v_call: TRBV11-2; cdr3_aa: CASSPGLTLSTDTQYF; cdr3_nt: TGTGCCAGCAGCCCTGGACTAACTCTTAGCACAGATACGCAGTATTTT
d_call: NA; cdr3_length: 13; j_call: TRBJ2-1; clone_size: many; v_call: TRBV7-7; cdr3_aa: CASSLGDPNEQFF; cdr3_nt: TGTGCCAGCAGCTTAGGCGATCCGAATGAGCAGTTCTTC
d_call: TRBD1; cdr3_length: 12; j_call: TRBJ2-7; clone_size: NA; v_call: TRBV12-3/TRBV12-4; cdr3_aa: CASSTGGREQYF; cdr3_nt: TGTGCCAGCTCGACAGGGGGCCGCGAGCAGTACTTC
d_call: NA; cdr3_length: 15; j_call: TRBJ1-4; clone_size: NA; v_call: TRBV12-3/TRBV12-4; cdr3_aa: CASSATGITNEKLFF; cdr3_nt: TGTGCCAGCAGCGCTACAGGGATAACTAATGAAAAACTGTTTTTT
d_call: TRBD2; cdr3_length: 13; j_call: TRBJ2-1; clone_size: NA; v_call: TRBV20-1; cdr3_aa: CSAVGLANNEQFF; cdr3_nt: TGCAGTGCGGTGGGACTAGCGAACAATGAGCAGTTCTTC
d_call: NA; cdr3_length: 14; j_call: TRBJ1-1; clone_size: few; v_call: TRBV15; cdr3_aa: CATSRDHGGAEAFF; cdr3_nt: TGTGCCACCAGCAGAGATCATGGGGGGGCTGAAGCTTTCTTT
d_call: NA; cdr3_length: 14; j_call: TRBJ1-6; clone_size: few; v_call: TRBV3-1; cdr3_aa: CASSQTGLDSPLHF; cdr3_nt: TGTGCCAGCAGCCAGACGGGACTTGATTCACCCCTCCACTTT
d_call: NA; cdr3_length: 11; j_call: TRBJ2-7; clone_size: NA; v_call: TRBV6-2/TRBV6-3; cdr3_aa: CASMGLGEQYF; cdr3_nt: TGTGCCAGCATGGGCTTGGGCGAGCAGTACTTC
d_call: NA; cdr3_length: 13; j_call: TRBJ2-2; clone_size: many; v_call: TRBV7-3; cdr3_aa: CASSLMNTGELFF; cdr3_nt: TGTGCCAGCAGCTTAATGAACACCGGGGAGCTGTTTTTT
d_call: NA; cdr3_length: 16; j_call: TRBJ2-3; clone_size: few; v_call: TRBV5-1; cdr3_aa: CASSSAGRTSTDTQYF; cdr3_nt: TGCGCCAGCAGCTCTGCCGGGCGGACTAGCACAGATACGCAGTATTTT
d_call: NA; cdr3_length: 15; j_call: TRBJ1-1; clone_size: NA; v_call: TRBV7-2; cdr3_aa: CASSLFAGTGTEAFF; cdr3_nt: TGTGCCAGCAGCTTGTTCGCGGGAACGGGCACTGAAGCTTTCTTT
d_call: TRBD1; cdr3_length: 12; j_call: TRBJ1-1; clone_size: NA; v_call: TRBV7-9; cdr3_aa: CASSGGTGKAFF; cdr3_nt: TGTGCCAGCAGCGGAGGGACAGGGAAAGCTTTCTTT
d_call: TRBD1; cdr3_length: 15; j_call: TRBJ1-1; clone_size: NA; v_call: TRBV28; cdr3_aa: CASSLTGGTGPEAFF; cdr3_nt: TGTGCCAGCAGTTTAACAGGTGGGACAGGACCTGAAGCTTTCTTT
d_call: TRBD2; cdr3_length: 14; j_call: TRBJ2-7; clone_size: NA; v_call: TRBV7-2; cdr3_aa: CASSLRRGEGEQYF; cdr3_nt: TGTGCCAGCAGCTTACGGCGAGGGGAGGGCGAGCAGTACTTC
d_call: NA; cdr3_length: 16; j_call: TRBJ1-4; clone_size: NA; v_call: TRBV4-1; cdr3_aa: CASSQGAGGGGEKLFF; cdr3_nt: TGCGCCAGCAGCCAAGGAGCGGGGGGCGGAGGTGAAAAACTGTTTTTT
d_call: NA; cdr3_length: 14; j_call: TRBJ1-2; clone_size: few; v_call: TRBV18; cdr3_aa: CASSPRTDNYGYTF; cdr3_nt: TGTGCCAGCTCACCGCGGACGGATAACTATGGCTACACCTTC
d_call: NA; cdr3_length: 15; j_call: TRBJ2-2; clone_size: many; v_call: TRBV18; cdr3_aa: CASSPPGGHTGELFF; cdr3_nt: TGTGCCAGCTCACCACCAGGGGGTCACACCGGGGAGCTGTTTTTT
d_call: NA; cdr3_length: 14; j_call: TRBJ2-3; clone_size: few; v_call: TRBV5-1; cdr3_aa: CASSLWQGTDTQYF; cdr3_nt: TGCGCCAGCAGCTTGTGGCAGGGCACAGATACGCAGTATTTT
d_call: NA; cdr3_length: 14; j_call: TRBJ2-5; clone_size: few; v_call: TRBV7-9; cdr3_aa: CASSPRGYQETQYF; cdr3_nt: TGTGCCAGCAGCCCGAGGGGATACCAAGAGACCCAGTACTTC
d_call: NA; cdr3_length: 14; j_call: TRBJ2-6; clone_size: NA; v_call: TRBV5-6; cdr3_aa: CASTQASGANVLTF; cdr3_nt: TGTGCCAGCACCCAGGCCTCTGGGGCCAACGTCCTGACTTTC
d_call: NA; cdr3_length: 16; j_call: TRBJ2-7; clone_size: many; v_call: TRBV6-5; cdr3_aa: CASSYSRGHGAYEQYF; cdr3_nt: TGTGCCAGCAGTTACTCGAGGGGACACGGGGCCTACGAGCAGTACTTC
d_call: TRBD1; cdr3_length: 15; j_call: TRBJ1-2; clone_size: NA; v_call: TRBV7-2; cdr3_aa: CASRSFRGANYGYTF; cdr3_nt: TGTGCCAGCAGATCGTTCAGGGGGGCTAACTATGGCTACACCTTC
d_call: NA; cdr3_length: 14; j_call: TRBJ1-2; clone_size: NA; v_call: TRBV19; cdr3_aa: CASSIDRRGGGYTF; cdr3_nt: TGTGCCAGTAGTATAGATCGCCGGGGCGGAGGCTACACCTTC
d_call: NA; cdr3_length: 13; j_call: TRBJ2-2; clone_size: few; v_call: TRBV4-3; cdr3_aa: CASSHYDTGELFF; cdr3_nt: TGCGCCAGCAGCCATTACGATACCGGGGAGCTGTTTTTT